These 22 T cell receptor beta chains were all obtained from the same sample, sequenced in a study of cytomegalovirus exposure and HLA in healthy donors. PCR was performed using 60 Vbeta and 13 Jbeta primers. The method was immunoSEQ multiplex PCR; TCRdb's version includes in-frame clones alone and lacks a portion of them. The table has about 140,000 clones, 68% seen once. Sequencing was done on a sample of PBMCs. The receptor source for this set is a young man in good health and CMV-seropositive.

This clone was recorded a few times. V is TRBV6-5 and J is TRBJ2-7; D may be TRBD2 (6 bases). The ends were cut back, 6 bases at V and 5 bases at J, with 20 bases in the middle. CDR3 length: 15 amino acids. In germline, CDR1 is MNHEY, CDR2 SVGAGI. For the CDR3, the DNA is TGTGCCAGCAGGCCCCCTTTAGGGAGGCCCGACGAGCAGTACTTC. Amino acids: CASRPPLGRPDEQYF.

The chain couples TRBV2 to TRBJ2-5; a weak D match, TRBD1 (5 bases). CDR3 length: 14 residues. CDR1 and CDR2 from the germline V gene are SNHLY and FYNNEI. V shed 8 bases and J shed 1 base, with 14 bases lying between them. CDR3 DNA: TGTGCCAGCCCTAAGGGGCGGAGCCAAGAGACCCAGTACTTC. Its translation: CASPKGRSQETQYF.

The V and J genes are TRBV27 and TRBJ2-7; maybe TRBD2 (6 bases). The V end was cut by 6 bases, the J end by 7 bases, with 25 bases between. Germline V lookup: CDR1 MNHEY, CDR2 SMNVEV (reference sequence). This CDR3 comprises 16 residues. CDR3 sequence reads: CASRFRRDSELGEQYF. The CDR3 DNA is TGTGCCAGCAGATTTCGCCGGGACTCCGAACTGGGGGAGCAGTACTTC.

This clone was recorded only once. The chain links TRBV2 to TRBJ2-1, with 10 bases matching TRBD2. Germline-derived CDR1 and CDR2 are SNHLY and FYNNEI. Losses at the gene ends were 2 bases for V and 8 bases for J; bases not matched to a gene: 3. The CDR3 is made up of 14 amino acids. CDR3 DNA sequence: TGTGCCAGCAGTGAACCTAGCGGGAGTTATGAGCAGTTCTTC. Protein product: CASSEPSGSYEQFF.

This rearrangement joins TRBV4-1 to TRBJ2-5; perhaps TRBD1 as D (5 bases). The J call could be wrong; TRBJ2-7 is a better fit for the DNA end. The CDR3 spans 15 residues. The germline V gene has CDR1 MGHRA and CDR2 YSYEKL. CDR3 sequence (DNA): TGCGCCAGCAGCCAATTAGACAGCCCCGGCTACGAGCAGTACTTC. It yields the protein CASSQLDSPGYEQYF.

This chain links TRBV5-1 with TRBJ1-3, with 7 bases aligning to TRBD1. The V gene end was trimmed by 3 bases and the J gene end by 2 bases; junction bases not matched to a gene: 17. The germline V gene encodes CDR1 SGHRS and CDR2 YFSETQ. CDR3 length equals 19 residues. CDR3 in amino acids: CASSSDVWPGTETGNTIYF. In DNA form, the CDR3 reads TGCGCCAGCAGCTCCGACGTTTGGCCCGGGACAGAAACTGGAAACACCATATATTTT.

A note on this clone: Other DNA sequences in the same sample also yield this CDR3. The genes are TRBV19 and TRBJ2-7; the D gene is possibly TRBD1 (5 bases). The V gene lost 2 bases and the J gene lost 1 base, with 9 bases spanning the gap. Per the germline V gene, CDR1 is LNHDA and CDR2 is SQIVND (reference sequence). The CDR3 has 14 residues. The CDR3: CASSITGSSYEQYF. The CDR3, as DNA: TGTGCCAGTAGTATAACAGGCAGTTCCTACGAGCAGTACTTC.

J is TRBJ2-7 and V is TRBV30; 11 positions match TRBD1. With V trimmed by 4 bases and J by 6 bases, 5 bases remained unmatched. Germline V lookup: CDR1 GTSNPN, CDR2 SVGIG (reference sequence). This CDR3 is built from 13 residues. The CDR3 region has the DNA TGTGCCTGGACCGGACAGGGGGCCGGCGAGCAGTACTTC. Protein: CAWTGQGAGEQYF.

The V call is TRBV6-6, the J call TRBJ1-2; D is unclear. This CDR3 has 13 amino acids. Deletions cut 0 bases from V and 8 bases from J, with 10 bases between. Germline CDR1 reads MNHNY; CDR2 reads SVGAGI (reference sequence). CDR3 sequence: CASSYSRGSGYTF. In DNA form, the CDR3 reads TGTGCCAGCAGTTACTCTCGGGGTTCGGGCTACACCTTC.

The genes are TRBV10-3 and TRBJ2-7; D possibly corresponds to TRBD2 (6 bases). Germline V CDR1 and CDR2: ENHRY, SYGVKD. Trimming pared 0 bases from V and 6 bases from J, leaving 9 bases between. This CDR3 spans 13 amino acids. The CDR3 bases are TGTGCCATCAGTGAGTCCTGGGGAGGCGAGCAGTACTTC. Residues: CAISESWGGEQYF.

This clone has only a few counts. The chain links TRBV30 to TRBJ2-5; TRBD1 aligns across 9 bases. Germline values: CDR1 GTSNPN, CDR2 SVGIG (reference sequence). J gave up 5 bases and V 4 bases, and 11 bases lay outside the gene matches. There are 15 residues in the CDR3. The CDR3 DNA is TGTGCCTGGAAATTCGGGACAGGGCTAATTGAGACCCAGTACTTC. It encodes CAWKFGTGLIETQYF.

V gene TRBV28 combines with J gene TRBJ2-7, with a tentative D call TRBD2 (6 bases). This CDR3 contains 15 residues. Trimming took off 3 bases at V and 1 base at J, with 13 bases between the two ends. The germline gives CDR1 MDHEN, CDR2 SYDVKM. CDR3 residues: CASSFLPGLSYEQYF. Written as DNA, the CDR3 is TGTGCCAGCAGTTTTTTACCGGGACTTTCCTACGAGCAGTACTTC. Drawing the rest from reference TRBV28 and TRBJ2-7, the complete variable domain is DVKVTQSSRYLVKRTGEKVFLECVQDMDHENMFWYRQDPGLGLRLIYFSYDVKMKEKGDIPEGYSVSREKKERFSLILESASTNQTSMYLCASSFLPGLSYEQYFGPGTRLTVT.

CDR3 nucleotides: TGTGCTAGTGGTTTGAACCTGGGGGCGGGTACTGAAGCTTTCTTT. Its translation is CASGLNLGAGTEAFF. The chain is built from TRBV12-5 and TRBJ1-1, with D perhaps matching TRBD1 (6 bases). This CDR3 is built from 15 residues. CDR1 and CDR2 (germline): LGHNT, FRNRAP. V was pared by 2 bases and J by 5 bases, with 15 bases between. Filled out from reference TRBV12-5 and TRBJ1-1, the complete variable domain reads DARVTQTPRHKVTEMGQEVTMRCQPILGHNTVFWYRQTMMQGLELLAYFRNRAPLDDSGMPKDRFSAEMPDATLATLKIQPSEPRDSAVYFCASGLNLGAGTEAFFGQGTRLTVV.

V usage is TRBV9 and J usage is TRBJ1-2; D is unclear. V was clipped by 4 bases and J by 5 bases, with 9 bases between them. The CDR3 is 12 amino acids. CDR1 SGDLS and CDR2 YYNGEE come from the germline V gene. In nucleotides, the CDR3 is TGTGCCAGCAGCTTTAGCGGGTATGGCTACACCTTC. This translates into CASSFSGYGYTF.

This clone was recorded a few times. The chain recombines TRBV15 with TRBJ2-5; 11 bases map to TRBD2. CDR1 is LNHNV and CDR2 is YYDKDF in the germline V gene (reference sequence). The CDR3 covers 16 residues. J gave up 3 bases and V 4 bases, and 7 bases lay outside the gene matches. The CDR3 here is CATSITGGLAEETQYF. CDR3 in DNA: TGTGCCACCAGCATAACGGGGGGACTAGCGGAAGAGACCCAGTACTTC.

This clone was seen once. The chain employs TRBV27 and TRBJ2-1; 11 bases are a match to TRBD2. After removal of 3 bases from V and 3 bases from J, the junction contained 4 bases not matched to a gene. This CDR3 region has 16 residues. Germline V CDR1 and CDR2: MNHEY, SMNVEV (reference sequence). The CDR3: CASSLAGLAGYNEQFF. CDR3 nucleotides: TGTGCCAGCAGTTTGGCCGGACTAGCGGGCTACAATGAGCAGTTCTTC.

This chain joins TRBV6-1 and TRBJ1-2; no definite D call. V was pared by 2 bases and J by 4 bases, with 14 bases between. Per the germline V gene, CDR1 is MNHNS and CDR2 is SASEGT. CDR3 length equals 15 residues. The CDR3: CASSESAAVFYGYTF. The CDR3 nucleotides are TGTGCCAGCAGTGAAAGCGCGGCGGTCTTCTATGGCTACACCTTC.

This chain links TRBV6-6 with TRBJ1-1; D not certain. V lost 1 base, J lost 10 bases, and 16 bases lay in between. Germline CDR1 reads MNHNY; CDR2 reads SVGAGI (reference sequence). The CDR3 loop spans 14 amino acids. CDR3 nucleotides: TGTGCCAGCAGTTACTTAGAGCCCCGGGATGGAGCTTTCTTT. Translating gives CASSYLEPRDGAFF.

This chain joins TRBV4-1 and TRBJ2-7, with 13 bases lining up with TRBD2. The junction had 6 bases not matched to a gene; V was cut back by 4 bases and J by 6 bases. Germline V gene sequence: CDR1 MGHRA, CDR2 YSYEKL. The length of the CDR3 is 15 residues. CDR3 DNA: TGCGCCAGCAGCCTTACTAGCGGGAGGGCCCCCGAGCAGTACTTC. This codes for CASSLTSGRAPEQYF.

Remarks on this clone: At one end, the junction sequence differs from germline, possibly due to a read error. V gene TRBV7-9 combines with J gene TRBJ2-7, with 12 bases aligning to TRBD2. This CDR3 comprises 14 residues. Germline V gene data show CDR1 as SEHNR and CDR2 as FQNEAQ (reference sequence). CDR3 protein: CSRNQSSGRAEQYF. The CDR3, as DNA: TGTTCCAGGAATCAATCTAGCGGGAGGGCCGAGCAGTACTTC.

V and J are TRBV15 and TRBJ2-5; 9 bases are a match to TRBD2. From germline, CDR1 is LNHNV and CDR2 YYDKDF (reference sequence). The length of the CDR3 is 15 residues. J was trimmed by 5 bases and V by 0 bases; bases with no gene match: 4. This chain's CDR3 is CATSREREGGETQYF. In DNA form, the CDR3 reads TGTGCCACCAGCAGAGAGCGGGAGGGCGGGGAGACCCAGTACTTC.

This clone was found a few times. J is TRBJ1-2 and V is TRBV13; 10 bases align to TRBD1. V lost 4 bases and J lost 6; bases outside the gene matches: 8. The CDR3 sequence is 15 residues long. Germline CDR1 and CDR2: PRHDT and FYEKMQ (reference sequence). CDR3: CASSSPGTGDDGYTF. In nucleotides, the CDR3 is TGTGCCAGCAGCTCCCCCGGGACAGGGGACGATGGCTACACCTTC.